The 21 T cell receptor beta chains in this list originate from one sample, sequenced in a study of PD-L1 blockade in urothelial cancer. Time point of the sample: pretreatment peripheral blood. Repertoires were generated with immunoSEQ multiplex PCR, while TCRdb's copy carries only in-frame clones and drops some. Of roughly 45,000 clones in the sample, 75% to 85% were seen once. Sequenced here: PBMCs, sampled around atezolizumab (anti-PD-L1) treatment. All receptors come from a man between 60 and 70 years old with urothelial cancer.

V usage is TRBV28 and J usage is TRBJ2-3, with D maybe TRBD1 (6 bases). In germline, CDR1 is MDHEN, CDR2 SYDVKM. Between the trimmed V and J ends, which lost 6 bases and 7 bases, there was a span of 14 bases. This CDR3 region has 13 residues. The CDR3 nucleotides read TGTGCCAGCAGCCCCCCCGGACAGTATACGCAGTATTTT. This translates into CASSPPGQYTQYF.

CDR3 sequence reads: CASSEGGGAYNEQFF. The CDR3, as DNA: TGTGCCAGCAGTGAGGGCGGGGGGGCTTACAATGAGCAGTTCTTC. The rearrangement uses TRBV6-1 and TRBJ2-1; 9 nucleotides match TRBD2. CDR1 and CDR2 from the germline V gene are MNHNS and SASEGT. V lost 3 bases to trimming and J lost 4 bases; unmatched junction nucleotides: 4. This CDR3 is 15 amino acids long.

V gene TRBV7-2 combines with J gene TRBJ2-7; 7 bases are a match to TRBD1. V shed 5 bases and J 1 base; nucleotides not matched to a gene: 8. Per germline, CDR1 SGHTA and CDR2 FQGNSA. The CDR3 runs to 15 residues. The DNA for the CDR3 is TGTGCCAGCAGCCTTACCCGGACAGGATCCTACGAGCAGTACTTC. Its protein product is CASSLTRTGSYEQYF.

The chain has TRBV27 and TRBJ1-4; D remains unclear. Germline loops: CDR1 MNHEY, CDR2 SMNVEV (reference sequence). The CDR3 is 14 amino acids. The V and J ends lost 5 bases and 3 bases respectively, with 10 bases between them. CDR3 protein: CASSLFGANEKLFF. As DNA, the CDR3 is TGTGCCAGCAGTCTCTTTGGAGCTAATGAAAAACTGTTTTTT.

The V and J genes are TRBV5-4 and TRBJ1-3; possibly TRBD1 for D (5 bases). This CDR3 has 14 residues. CDR1 SGHNT and CDR2 YYREEE come from the germline V gene (reference sequence). The germline V and J ends were trimmed by 4 bases and 3 bases, with 11 bases remaining between them. The CDR3 region has the DNA TGTGCCAGCAGCACCCAGGGTGGTGGAAACACCATATATTTT. This gives the protein CASSTQGGGNTIYF.

For this clone: Other DNA sequences in this specimen translate into the identical CDR3. J is TRBJ2-1 and V is TRBV5-1; 7 bases align to TRBD1. Trimming removed 4 bases from V and 4 bases from J; junction bases left unmatched: 8. The germline CDR1 and CDR2 sequences are SGHRS and YFSETQ. The CDR3 contains 15 residues. DNA of the CDR3: TGCGCCAGCAGCCCGCGGCAGGGGGAATACAATGAGCAGTTCTTC. Protein sequence: CASSPRQGEYNEQFF.

The gene calls are TRBV2 and TRBJ2-5, with a weak D call TRBD2 (5 bases). The V and J ends lost 4 bases and 4 bases respectively, with 13 bases between them. This CDR3 has 14 residues. Germline assignment: CDR1 SNHLY and CDR2 FYNNEI. CDR3: CASSGFGVGETQYF. The CDR3 DNA reads TGTGCCAGCAGTGGTTTCGGGGTAGGAGAGACCCAGTACTTC.

The chain couples TRBV5-4 to TRBJ2-3; D ambiguous. The CDR3 runs to 12 residues. V lost 2 bases and J lost 4, with 5 bases in between. Germline loops: CDR1 SGHNT, CDR2 YYREEE (reference sequence). CDR3 nucleotide sequence: TGTGCCAGCAGCTTAAGCTCAGATACGCAGTATTTT. Translating gives CASSLSSDTQYF. The full variable domain, its missing parts supplied by reference TRBV5-4 and TRBJ2-3, is ETGVTQSPTHLIKTRGQQVTLRCSSQSGHNTVSWYQQALGQGPQFIFQYYREEENGRGNFPPRFSGLQFPNYSSELNVNALELDDSALYLCASSLSSDTQYFGPGTRLTVL.

The genes are TRBV29-1 and TRBJ1-2, with D possibly TRBD1 on 5 matching bases. Per the germline V gene, CDR1 is SQVTM and CDR2 is ANQGSEA. This CDR3 region has 12 residues. V was trimmed by 3 bases and J by 4 bases, leaving 9 bases between them. This CDR3 is CSVETVSYGYTF. The CDR3, as DNA: TGCAGCGTTGAGACAGTGAGCTATGGCTACACCTTC.

The rearrangement uses TRBV4-2 and TRBJ1-4; D ambiguous. This CDR3 region has 17 residues. Trimming left V 1 base short and J 0 bases short, with 12 bases between. Germline assignment: CDR1 LGHNA and CDR2 YNFKEQ. The DNA for the CDR3 is TGTGCCAGCAGCCAAGCGCCCGCGGGAGCAACTAATGAAAAACTGTTTTTT. Its protein product is CASSQAPAGATNEKLFF.

This chain connects TRBV28 to TRBJ2-1; the match to TRBD2 covers 10 bases. The CDR3 is made up of 15 amino acids. From germline, CDR1 is MDHEN and CDR2 SYDVKM. V shed 2 bases and J 6 bases; nucleotides not matched to a gene: 4. CDR3 in DNA: TGTGCCAGCAGTTTAGTGGGACTAGCGAGCAATGAGCAGTTCTTC. Its protein product is CASSLVGLASNEQFF.

The rearrangement links TRBV19 to TRBJ2-1; D perhaps matches TRBD1 (6 bases). The length of the CDR3 is 14 residues. Trimming stripped 6 bases from V and 8 bases from J, with 17 bases between. Germline-derived CDR1 and CDR2 are LNHDA and SQIVND (reference sequence). The CDR3 spells CASSPTRTADEQFF. CDR3 coding DNA: TGTGCCAGTAGCCCCACGCGGACAGCCGATGAGCAGTTCTTC.

This rearrangement joins TRBV5-8 to TRBJ1-4; 9 bases agree with TRBD1. This CDR3 region has 14 residues. J was trimmed by 7 bases and V by 5 bases; bases with no gene match: 6. The germline gives CDR1 SGHTS, CDR2 YDEGEE. CDR3 residues: CASSPGQGFEKLFF. The CDR3 nucleotides read TGTGCCAGCAGTCCCGGACAGGGGTTTGAAAAACTGTTTTTT.

V usage is TRBV7-2 and J usage is TRBJ2-7, with D maybe TRBD2 (5 bases). CDR1 is SGHTA and CDR2 is FQGNSA in the germline V gene. Trimming cost V 4 bases and J 2 bases, with 15 bases left between them. The CDR3 covers 15 residues. CDR3 residues: CASSSPRRAAYEQYF. The CDR3 bases are TGTGCCAGCAGCTCACCCCGGCGGGCCGCCTACGAGCAGTACTTC.

The genes are TRBV19 and TRBJ2-5, with 13 positions matching TRBD2. The germline V gene has CDR1 LNHDA and CDR2 SQIVND (reference sequence). Trimming took 7 bases from V and 5 from J; bases not matched to a gene: 4. This CDR3 region has 14 residues. The CDR3 reads CASKVTSGGETQYF. As DNA, the CDR3 is TGTGCCAGTAAAGTGACTAGCGGGGGGGAGACCCAGTACTTC.

This chain connects TRBV28 to TRBJ2-1; 9 bases match TRBD2. The CDR3 covers 16 residues. V dropped 2 bases and J dropped 4; count of bases not matched to a gene: 6. In germline, CDR1 is MDHEN, CDR2 SYDVKM. The CDR3: CASSLLAGLGYNEQFF. CDR3 nucleotide sequence: TGTGCCAGCAGTTTACTAGCGGGATTAGGTTACAATGAGCAGTTCTTC.

The rearrangement joins TRBV10-2 to TRBJ2-7; TRBD2 agrees at 13 bases. In germline, CDR1 is WSHSY, CDR2 SAAADI. V was pared by 0 bases and J by 3 bases, with 5 bases of the junction left unmatched. The CDR3 is made up of 17 amino acids. CDR3 coding DNA: TGCGCCAGCAGTGAGTCCTCCGGGACTAGCGGGATCTACGAGCAGTACTTC. Its translation: CASSESSGTSGIYEQYF.

The chain couples TRBV5-4 to TRBJ2-1, with TRBD1 identical over 8 bases. The length of the CDR3 is 15 residues. Trimming cost V 4 bases and J 0 bases; bases outside gene matches: 3. Germline CDR1 SGHNT, CDR2 YYREEE (reference sequence). In DNA form, the CDR3 reads TGTGCCAGCAGCGGCCAGGGGGCCTCCTACAATGAGCAGTTCTTC. It yields the protein CASSGQGASYNEQFF.

The chain is built from TRBV23-1 and TRBJ2-5; D is perhaps TRBD1 (5 bases). TRBV23-1 carries the ORF label, with uncertain function. The CDR3 is 15 amino acids. V lost 1 base, J lost 4 bases, and 13 bases lay in between. Written as DNA, the CDR3 is TGCGCCAGCAGTCAATTTCCAGGGCAAGGAGAGACCCAGTACTTC. Translated, it gives CASSQFPGQGETQYF.

The chain couples TRBV6-1 to TRBJ2-1; 15 nucleotides match TRBD2. This CDR3 has 15 amino acids. V was pared by 6 bases and J by 3 bases, with 0 bases of the junction left unmatched. In germline, CDR1 is MNHNS, CDR2 SASEGT. CDR3 coding DNA: TGTGCCAGCAGGGGACTAGCGGGAGGCTACAATGAGCAGTTCTTC. Its protein product is CASRGLAGGYNEQFF.

CDR3 amino acids: CASSLFRVTETQYF. The CDR3 DNA sequence: TGCGCCAGCAGCTTGTTCAGGGTTACAGAGACCCAGTACTTC. The gene calls are TRBV5-1 and TRBJ2-5, with D possibly matching TRBD1 (5 bases). The CDR3 loop spans 14 amino acids. Germline CDR1 and CDR2: SGHRS and YFSETQ. V was trimmed by 1 base and J by 4 bases, leaving 11 bases between them.